A selection of T cell receptor beta chains follows, all from one sample in a study of shared clonotypes between healthy human individuals. Clones were sequenced by immunoSEQ multiplex PCR, and TCRdb holds only the in-frame ones, with some missing. Here the sample spans some 530,000 clones, around four fifths being singletons. Sequencing input: PBMCs. All receptors derive from a woman aged 40 to 50 in good health. Some clones in this sample may be carry-over from other donors' samples. Each CDR3 is given with its conserved first and last residue. Each record gives: V gene, J gene, D gene, clone size, CDR3 protein, CDR3 DNA. D genes are given only for firm matches. Rows may omit the clone size; those that give it use once, few, many or a size class.

>TRBV5-6|TRBJ2-3|.|.
CASSLQGGADTQYF
TGTGCCAGCAGCTTACAGGGTGGAGCAGATACGCAGTATTTT
>TRBV30|TRBJ1-1|TRBD1|many
CAWSADREAFF
TGTGCCTGGAGTGCGGACAGGGAAGCTTTCTTT
>TRBV30|TRBJ1-2|.|.
CAWSTDNPYYGYTF
TGTGCCTGGAGCACAGACAACCCATACTATGGCTACACCTTC
>TRBV6-1|TRBJ2-3|.|.
CASSEGGRGSDTQYF
TGTGCCAGCAGTGAAGGGGGGAGGGGGTCAGATACGCAGTATTTT
>TRBV10-3|TRBJ2-2|TRBD2|.
CAISEVGGRANTGELFF
TGTGCCATCAGTGAGGTTGGCGGGAGGGCTAACACCGGGGAGCTGTTTTTT
>TRBV27|TRBJ1-2|.|.
CASSFSSGARFGYTF
TGTGCCAGCAGTTTTTCATCCGGGGCGCGATTCGGCTACACCTTC
>TRBV7-2|TRBJ1-1|.|.
CASSLEWGDTEAFF
TGTGCCAGCAGCTTAGAGTGGGGCGACACTGAAGCTTTCTTT
>TRBV7-2|TRBJ2-3|.|.
CASSRHADTQYF
TGTGCCAGCAGCCGCCACGCCGATACGCAGTATTTT
>TRBV2|TRBJ2-5|.|.
CASSGLARETQYF
TGTGCCAGCAGTGGGCTAGCTAGAGAGACCCAGTACTTC
>TRBV18|TRBJ2-3|.|once
CASSPLESTDTQYF
TGTGCCAGCTCACCATTGGAAAGCACAGATACGCAGTATTTT
>TRBV5-1|TRBJ1-4|TRBD1|.
CASRVQGQGYEKLFF
TGCGCCAGCAGGGTACAAGGACAGGGATATGAAAAACTGTTTTTT